This TCR beta chain was recovered during a study of blood T cell repertoires in COVID-19. Study-wide context: Acute and convalescent COVID-19 samples came from the United States, Italy and Spain. PBMCs, B-cell-depleted T cells, or T cells were the source of the cDNA or gDNA that made up the material.

CDR3 length: 14 amino acids. V was clipped by 0 bases and J by 0 bases, with 3 bases between them. Germline lookup yields CDR1 KGHSH and CDR2 LQKENI. How the authors handled the data: It was from reference gene primer amplification that nucleated cell counts were estimated. Method: immunoSEQ multiplex PCR; TCRdb's copy keeps in-frame clones and lacks some. That table gives V, J and clone size, and the DNA gave D and trimming. The sample includes more than 25,000 clones, around 85% of them seen just once. The V gene is TRBV18, the J gene TRBJ2-1; D is unclear. The sequence was collected from a woman older than 75 with COVID-19, enrolled during active disease. Sequencing was carried out using peripheral blood. CDR3 residues: CASSPPSSYNEQFF. The CDR3 nucleotides read TGTGCCAGCTCACCACCCAGCTCCTACAATGAGCAGTTCTTC. The full variable domain, in which reference TRBV18 and TRBJ2-1 provide the parts outside the CDR3, is NAGVMQNPRHLVRRRGQEARLRCSPMKGHSHVYWYRQLPEEGLKFMVYLQKENIIDESGMPKERFSAEFPKEGPSILRIQQVVRGDSAAYFCASSPPSSYNEQFFGPGTRLTVL.